Listed below are T cell receptor beta chains from one sample, sequenced in a study of vaccination and CD4 T cells after COVID-19. Their antigens are not known. In TCRdb, the PCR reads were re-called with MiXCR into one record per CDR3 protein. The sample shows some 11,000 distinct CDR3 sequences, just over 20% of them seen only once. The sequencing here drew on CD4+ T cells from blood, cultured in vitro, taken before SARS-CoV-2 vaccination. Receptor source: a human donor who received a COVID-19 vaccine. The CDR3 runs from the conserved cysteine through the conserved F or W. The D gene is left open where the match is weak. Some rows have no size entry. The others give once, few or many, or a class for an expanded clone.

cdr3_aa cdr3_nt d_call clone_size j_call v_call
CASSFMGLAGGGLDTQYF TGTGCCAGCAGTTTCATGGGACTAGCGGGGGGCGGTTTAGATACGCAGTATTTT TRBD2 . TRBJ2-3 TRBV6-5
CASSIGGEKTEAFF TGTGCCAGCTCGATAGGGGGAGAGAAGACTGAAGCTTTCTTT . . TRBJ1-1 TRBV11-3
CASSPLTGIMNTEAFF TGTGCCAGTAGCCCATTGACAGGGATAATGAACACTGAAGCTTTCTTT TRBD1 . TRBJ1-1 TRBV19
CATSDLDTSSGNTIYF TGTGCCACCAGTGATCTGGACACGAGCTCTGGAAACACCATATATTTT . . TRBJ1-3 TRBV24-1
CATSAQGGETQYF TGTGCCACCAGTGCACAGGGGGGAGAGACCCAGTACTTC TRBD1 few TRBJ2-5 TRBV24-1
CASSLKPQTGPARGGYTF TGTGCCAGCAGCTTAAAACCTCAAACAGGGCCCGCAAGAGGTGGCTACACCTTC . few TRBJ1-2 TRBV7-9
CASSKRLNAYEQYF TGTGCCAGCTCGAAAAGACTAAACGCCTACGAGCAGTACTTC . few TRBJ2-7 TRBV2
CASSTLRGGAGELFF TGTGCCAGTAGCACACTAAGGGGGGGCGCCGGGGAGCTGTTTTTT . . TRBJ2-2 TRBV19
CASCPLRDYGYTF TGTGCCAGCTGCCCGCTGAGGGACTATGGCTACACCTTC . . TRBJ1-2 TRBV12-3/TRBV12-4
CASSRDTGFGEKLFF TGTGCCAGCAGTCGGGACACCGGCTTCGGAGAAAAACTGTTTTTT . . TRBJ1-4 TRBV2
CSVEGGTLEQYF TGCAGCGTTGAAGGGGGGACACTCGAGCAGTACTTC . . TRBJ2-7 TRBV29-1
CARRQVYEKLFF TGCGCCAGGAGACAGGTCTACGAAAAACTGTTTTTT . . TRBJ1-4 TRBV5-1
CASSLAVHRTDTQYF TGTGCCAGCAGCTTAGCGGTTCACCGCACAGATACGCAGTATTTT . . TRBJ2-3 TRBV7-2
CAWTTTGGGQPQHF TGTGCCTGGACCACCACCGGGGGTGGTCAGCCCCAGCATTTT . few TRBJ1-5 TRBV30
CAQQGQIAYSNQPQHF TGTGCCCAACAGGGACAGATAGCCTATAGCAATCAGCCCCAGCATTTT TRBD1 medium-sized TRBJ1-5 TRBV6-1
CASSFRVVGYEQYF TGCGCCAGCAGCTTTAGGGTAGTTGGCTACGAGCAGTACTTC . few TRBJ2-7 TRBV5-1
CASSEINIGSIYF TGTGCCAGCAGTGAAATCAACATAGGGTCCATATATTTT . medium-sized TRBJ1-3 TRBV6-1
CASSTLRGGSGANVLTF TGTGCCAGCAGCACTCTTCGGGGGGGCTCCGGGGCCAACGTCCTGACTTTC TRBD2 . TRBJ2-6 TRBV11-3
CASRQGARKGNQPQHF TGTGCCAGCAGACAGGGGGCCAGAAAGGGCAATCAGCCCCAGCATTTT TRBD1 . TRBJ1-5 TRBV12-3/TRBV12-4
CASSPLGQGTSPLHF TGTGCCAGCTCACCTTTAGGACAGGGGACTTCACCCCTCCACTTT TRBD1 . TRBJ1-6 TRBV18
CASSQDTPTLSYEQYFGPGETQYF . . . TRBJ2-5 TRBV6-1
CSARDRLAGGTDTQYF TGCAGTGCTAGAGATCGCCTAGCGGGGGGCACAGATACGCAGTATTTT TRBD2 . TRBJ2-3 TRBV20-1
CASSDMASLAETQYF TGTGCCAGCAGTGATATGGCCAGTCTGGCAGAGACCCAGTACTTC . . TRBJ2-5 TRBV25-1
CSALQQEPPYEQYF TGCAGTGCGTTACAACAGGAACCCCCCTACGAGCAGTACTTT . few TRBJ2-7 TRBV20-1
CSARELLGRGLETQYF TGCAGTGCTAGAGAACTCTTAGGCAGGGGGCTAGAGACCCAGTACTTC TRBD1 few TRBJ2-5 TRBV20-1
CSASPRDRGNYGYTF TGCAGTGCTAGCCCCCGGGACAGGGGGAACTATGGCTACACCTTC TRBD1 few TRBJ1-2 TRBV20-1
CASSLEGLYGYTF TGTGCCAGCAGCTTAGAAGGTCTCTATGGCTACACCTTC . . TRBJ1-2 TRBV7-9
CASSLTAGAYEQYF TGTGCCAGCAGCTTAACGGCCGGAGCCTACGAGCAGTACTTC . . TRBJ2-7 TRBV7-3
CASSPLYEQYF TGTGCCAGCAGCCCGCTGTACGAGCAGTACTTC . . TRBJ2-7 TRBV7-9
CASSKAGGGETQYF TGTGCCAGTAGTAAGGCAGGGGGCGGAGAGACCCAGTACTTC TRBD1 . TRBJ2-5 TRBV19
CASSLGANTGELFF TGTGCCAGCAGCTTAGGGGCGAACACCGGGGAGCTGTTTTTT . . TRBJ2-2 TRBV7-8
CASSSSGSYNEQFF TGTGCCAGCAGCTCTAGCGGTTCCTACAATGAGCAGTTCTTC TRBD2 few TRBJ2-1 TRBV11-2
CASSLALAQGTQYF TGTGCCAGCAGCTTGGCATTAGCACAGGGTACGCAGTATTTT . few TRBJ2-3 TRBV5-5
CASSQKGLRGEGRTDTQYF TGTGCCAGCAGCCAGAAGGGCCTCCGGGGGGAGGGTCGCACAGATACGCAGTATTTT TRBD2 . TRBJ2-3 TRBV3-1
CASSPGQGVGLFF TGTGCCAGCAGCCCCGGACAGGGGGTCGGACTGTTTTTT TRBD1 few TRBJ1-4 TRBV2
CASSAGPSLGGYTF TGTGCCAGCAGTGCGGGACCGTCCCTCGGGGGCTACACCTTC . few TRBJ1-2 TRBV25-1
CSGVQDALNTEAFF TGCAGCGGGGTGCAGGACGCCCTGAACACTGAAGCTTTCTTT . few TRBJ1-1 TRBV29-1
CASSPDGGTGGTQYF TGTGCCAGCAGCCCAGATGGAGGGACAGGCGGTACGCAGTATTTT TRBD1 medium-sized TRBJ2-3 TRBV7-8
CASSLPDRIQETQYF TGTGCCAGCAGCCTCCCGGACAGGATTCAAGAGACCCAGTACTTC TRBD1 few TRBJ2-5 TRBV7-6
CAWSNRGVSTDTQYF TGTGCCTGGAGTAACCGTGGGGTCAGCACAGATACGCAGTATTTT . few TRBJ2-3 TRBV30
CASSSLKGASNQPQHF TGTGCCAGCAGTTCCTTAAAGGGGGCGAGCAATCAGCCCCAGCATTTT TRBD1 . TRBJ1-5 TRBV6-5
CASSLQGANYGYTF TGTGCCAGCAGCTTACAGGGGGCAAACTATGGCTACACCTTC TRBD1 . TRBJ1-2 TRBV5-4
CASSSLGGTEAFF TGTGCCAGCAGCAGTTTAGGGGGCACTGAAGCTTTCTTT . medium-sized TRBJ1-1 TRBV11-3
CASSLVSTYGYTF TGTGCCAGCAGTTTAGTATCGACCTATGGCTACACCTTC . . TRBJ1-2 TRBV12-3/TRBV12-4
CSAPRMGFYGYTF TGCAGTGCTCCACGGATGGGATTTTATGGCTACACCTTC . few TRBJ1-2 TRBV20-1
CASSLSGTSGSYEQYF TGTGCCAGTAGCCTTTCCGGGACTAGCGGCTCCTACGAGCAGTACTTC TRBD2 few TRBJ2-7 TRBV19
CSARQSSYNSPLHF TGCAGTGCTCGACAGAGCTCCTATAATTCACCCCTCCACTTT . medium-sized TRBJ1-6 TRBV20-1
CATSESGNQPQHF TGTGCCACCAGTGAAAGTGGCAATCAGCCCCAGCATTTT . medium-sized TRBJ1-5 TRBV24-1
CASSVGQGYGEQYF TGTGCCAGCAGCGTAGGGCAGGGGTATGGAGAGCAGTACTTC . . TRBJ2-7 TRBV9
CASSDLSTQQFF TGTGCCAGCAGTGATTTAAGCACCCAGCAGTTCTTC . few TRBJ2-1 TRBV2
CASSRQGSTEAFF TGTGCCAGCAGTCGCCAGGGGAGCACTGAAGCTTTCTTT . . TRBJ1-1 TRBV6-1
CASSLEGRNTGELFF TGCGCCAGCAGCTTGGAGGGGAGGAACACCGGGGAGCTGTTTTTT . . TRBJ2-2 TRBV5-1